This T cell receptor (beta chain) was sequenced in a study of post-analysis software for immune sequencing data. Study details: Clinical courses comprised relapsing-remitting, secondary progressive and progressive-relapsing multiple sclerosis.

Unique molecular identifiers tagged the TCR beta cDNA libraries. Around 500,000 cDNA molecules were obtained per 1 to 10 million input T cells. TCRdb redid the calling of the PCR reads with MiXCR, one entry per CDR3 protein. Of roughly 800,000 distinct CDR3 sequences in the sample, about half were seen once. On this clonotype: What it recognizes is unknown.

Germline V lookup: CDR1 MNHNS, CDR2 SASEGT. The V end was cut by 2 bases, the J end by 1 base, with 12 bases between. The CDR3 totals 16 residues. Study conclusions and caveats: Diversity measured as normalized Chao1 was significantly lower in multiple sclerosis patients than in controls. Comparison of patients with controls showed about 5 TRBV segments more frequent in patients, TRBV5-6, TRBV5-1 and TRBV20-1 among them.

Input material: blood. The source of this sequence is a girl aged 10 to 17 with multiple sclerosis. This chain joins TRBV6-1 and TRBJ1-5, with a possible D match to TRBD1 (5 bases). CDR3 DNA sequence: TGTGCCAGCAGTGAACGAGGACAAAACAGCAATCAGCCCCAGCATTTT. This sequence encodes CASSERGQNSNQPQHF.